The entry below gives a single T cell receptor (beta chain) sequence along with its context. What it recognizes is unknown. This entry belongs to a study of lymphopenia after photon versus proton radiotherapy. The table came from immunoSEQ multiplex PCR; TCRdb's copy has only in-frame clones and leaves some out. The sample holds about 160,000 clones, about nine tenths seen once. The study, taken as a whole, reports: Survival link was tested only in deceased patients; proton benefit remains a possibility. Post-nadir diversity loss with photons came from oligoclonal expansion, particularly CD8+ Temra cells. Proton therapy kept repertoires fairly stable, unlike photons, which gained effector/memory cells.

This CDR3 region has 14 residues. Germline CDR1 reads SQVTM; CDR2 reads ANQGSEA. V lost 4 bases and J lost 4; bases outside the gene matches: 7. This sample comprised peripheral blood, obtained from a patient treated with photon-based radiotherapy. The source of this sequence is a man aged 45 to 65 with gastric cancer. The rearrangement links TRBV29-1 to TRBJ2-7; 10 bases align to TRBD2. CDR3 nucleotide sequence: TGCAGCGTTGTGGGGCCTAGCGGGGGATACGAGCAGTACTTC. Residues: CSVVGPSGGYEQYF.